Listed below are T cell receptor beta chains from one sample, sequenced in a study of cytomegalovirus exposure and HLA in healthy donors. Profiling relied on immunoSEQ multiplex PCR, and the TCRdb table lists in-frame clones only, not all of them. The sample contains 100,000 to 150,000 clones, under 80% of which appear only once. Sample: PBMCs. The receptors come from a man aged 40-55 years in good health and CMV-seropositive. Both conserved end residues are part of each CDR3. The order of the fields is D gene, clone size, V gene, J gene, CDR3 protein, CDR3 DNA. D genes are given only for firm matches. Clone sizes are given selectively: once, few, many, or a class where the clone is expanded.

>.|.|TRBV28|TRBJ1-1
CASRPTSPGQNTEAFF
TGTGCCAGCAGGCCCACATCTCCGGGACAGAACACTGAAGCTTTCTTT
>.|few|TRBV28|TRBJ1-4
CASSLRQGPEKLFF
TGTGCCAGCAGTTTACGCCAGGGCCCTGAAAAACTGTTTTTT
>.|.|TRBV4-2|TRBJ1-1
CASSQDSRDTEAFF
TGTGCCAGCAGCCAAGATTCCAGGGACACTGAAGCTTTCTTT
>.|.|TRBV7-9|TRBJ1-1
CASSSRTGDTEAFF
TGTGCCAGCAGCTCAAGAACAGGCGACACTGAAGCTTTCTTT
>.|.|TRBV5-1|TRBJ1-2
CASSLGVDGYTF
TGCGCCAGCAGCCTCGGGGTAGATGGCTACACCTTC
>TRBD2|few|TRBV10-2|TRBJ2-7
CASSILAGPGYEQYF
TGCGCCAGCAGCATACTAGCGGGCCCTGGGTACGAGCAGTACTTC
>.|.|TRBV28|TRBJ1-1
CASSGSGGGVTEAFF
TGTGCCAGCAGCGGGTCCGGGGGGGGAGTCACTGAAGCTTTCTTT
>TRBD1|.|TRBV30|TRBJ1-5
CAWSVGWGQGAAGNQPQHF
TGTGCCTGGAGTGTAGGTTGGGGACAGGGGGCTGCCGGCAATCAGCCCCAGCATTTT
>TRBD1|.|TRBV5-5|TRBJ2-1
CASSPEDRGLSTEQFF
TGTGCCAGCAGCCCCGAGGACAGGGGGCTTAGTACTGAGCAGTTCTTC
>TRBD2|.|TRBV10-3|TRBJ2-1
CAKLAGPYNEQFF
TGTGCCAAACTAGCGGGGCCATACAATGAGCAGTTCTTC
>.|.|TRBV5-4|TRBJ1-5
CASSLADSNQPQHF
TGTGCCAGCAGCTTGGCCGACAGTAATCAGCCCCAGCATTTT
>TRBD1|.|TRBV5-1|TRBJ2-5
CASSLVQGFGETQYF
TGCGCCAGCAGCTTGGTACAGGGGTTCGGGGAGACCCAGTACTTC
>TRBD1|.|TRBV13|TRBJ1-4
CASSVSGTGVEKLFF
TGTGCCAGCAGCGTATCCGGGACAGGGGTTGAAAAACTGTTTTTT
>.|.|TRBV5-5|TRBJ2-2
CASSFTPRVGELFF
TGTGCCAGCAGCTTCACCCCGCGTGTCGGGGAGCTGTTTTTT
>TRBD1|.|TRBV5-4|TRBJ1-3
CASSSGGSGNTIYF
TGTGCCAGCAGCTCAGGGGGCTCTGGAAACACCATATATTTT
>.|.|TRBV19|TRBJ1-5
CASSIVEGIGQPQHF
TGTGCCAGTAGTATCGTAGAGGGAATCGGTCAGCCCCAGCATTTT
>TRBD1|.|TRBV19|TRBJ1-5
CASSPGQGRYSNQPQHF
TGTGCCAGTAGTCCAGGACAGGGTAGGTATAGCAATCAGCCCCAGCATTTT
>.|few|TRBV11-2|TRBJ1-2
CASNRGGYGYTF
TGTGCCAGCAATAGGGGCGGCTATGGCTACACCTTC
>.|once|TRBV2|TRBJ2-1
CASISYNEQFF
TGTGCCAGCATATCTTACAATGAGCAGTTCTTC
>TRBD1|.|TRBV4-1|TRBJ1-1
CASSQDPRQGGNTEAFF
TGCGCCAGCAGCCAAGATCCTAGACAGGGGGGGAACACTGAAGCTTTCTTT
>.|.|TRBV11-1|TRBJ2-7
CASSGTSYEQYF
TGTGCCAGCAGCGGCACATCCTACGAGCAGTACTTC
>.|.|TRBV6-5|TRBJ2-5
CASSPLRQEQETQYF
TGTGCCAGCAGTCCGCTCCGACAGGAACAAGAGACCCAGTACTTC
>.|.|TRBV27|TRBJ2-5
CASSWTLQETQYF
TGTGCCAGCAGTTGGACACTACAAGAGACCCAGTACTTC
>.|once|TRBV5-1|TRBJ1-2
CASSHGTTDYGYTF
TGCGCCAGCAGCCATGGGACAACGGACTATGGCTACACCTTC
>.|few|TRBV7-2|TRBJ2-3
CASSLRPGDGADTQYF
TGTGCCAGCAGCTTAAGGCCGGGAGATGGTGCAGATACGCAGTATTTT
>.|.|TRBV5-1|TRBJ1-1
CASSLWAGGGIGGTEAFF
TGCGCCAGCAGCTTGTGGGCCGGGGGAGGGATAGGCGGCACTGAAGCTTTCTTT
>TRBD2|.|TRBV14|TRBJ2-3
CASSQARGLAGGQDTQYF
TGTGCCAGCAGCCAAGCCAGGGGGCTAGCGGGGGGGCAAGATACGCAGTATTTT
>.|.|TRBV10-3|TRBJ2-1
CAISEPRGTYNEQFF
TGTGCCATCAGTGAGCCGCGCGGCACCTACAATGAGCAGTTCTTC
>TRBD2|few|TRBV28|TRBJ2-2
CASSSSGRTTGELFF
TGTGCCAGCAGTAGTAGCGGGAGAACGACCGGGGAGCTGTTTTTT
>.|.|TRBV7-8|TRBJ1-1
CASSLDGVVTEAFF
TGTGCCAGCAGCTTAGACGGGGTCGTCACTGAAGCTTTCTTT
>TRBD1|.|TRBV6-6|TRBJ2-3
CASTGTGTGYRDTQYF
TGTGCCAGTACGGGAACCGGGACAGGGTATAGAGATACGCAGTATTTT
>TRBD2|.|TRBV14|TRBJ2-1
CASRPGLAGHNEQFF
TGTGCCAGCAGACCGGGACTAGCGGGACACAATGAGCAGTTCTTC
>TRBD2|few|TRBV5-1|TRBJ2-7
CASSLGPRLAGGPVEDEQYF
TGCGCCAGCAGCTTGGGTCCTCGACTAGCGGGGGGGCCTGTCGAAGACGAGCAGTACTTC
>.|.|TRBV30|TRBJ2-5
CATAAITGETQYF
TGTGCTACGGCGGCGATCACGGGGGAGACCCAGTACTTC
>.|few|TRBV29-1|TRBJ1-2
CSDITRSRGGYTF
TGCAGCGATATTACTCGGTCACGAGGTGGCTACACCTTC
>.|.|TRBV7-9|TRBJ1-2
CASSQSTSNYGYTF
TGTGCCAGCAGCCAATCGACAAGTAACTATGGCTACACCTTC
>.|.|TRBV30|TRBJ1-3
CAWSVQGGGNTIYF
TGTGCCTGGAGTGTACAGGGCGGTGGAAACACCATATATTTT
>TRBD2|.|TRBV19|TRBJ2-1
CASSLLAGTRNEQFF
TGTGCCAGTAGTCTGTTAGCGGGGACGAGGAATGAGCAGTTCTTC
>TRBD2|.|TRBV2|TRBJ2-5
CASTVAGSSQETQYF
TGTGCCAGTACCGTAGCGGGATCTTCGCAAGAGACCCAGTACTTC
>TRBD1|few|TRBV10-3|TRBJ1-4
CAIKGGAGEKLFF
TGTGCCATCAAAGGGGGCGCAGGAGAAAAACTGTTTTTT
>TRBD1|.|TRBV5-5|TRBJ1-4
CASRRQGVKVTNEKLFF
TGTGCCAGCAGGCGACAGGGGGTTAAGGTGACTAATGAAAAACTGTTTTTT
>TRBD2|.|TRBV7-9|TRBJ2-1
CASSTQRERNNEQFF
TGTGCCAGCAGCACACAGCGGGAGCGAAACAATGAGCAGTTCTTC
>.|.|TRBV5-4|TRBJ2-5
CASSRTTGSEETQYF
TGTGCCAGCAGCCGAACGACAGGTTCAGAAGAGACCCAGTACTTC
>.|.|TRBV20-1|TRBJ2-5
CRTGVWETQYF
TGCAGAACGGGAGTATGGGAGACCCAGTACTTC
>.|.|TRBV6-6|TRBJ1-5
CASSYLGVNQPQHF
TGTGCCAGCAGTTACCTAGGAGTCAATCAGCCCCAGCATTTT